A single sample is the source of the 20 T cell receptor beta chains below, sequenced in a study of blood T cells in healthy people across ages. Then a second PCR, running roughly 7 to 12 cycles, was carried out with a sample-barcoded 5' primer and a J-beta primer mix. TCRdb redid the calling of the 5' RACE reads with MiXCR, one entry per CDR3 protein. The table lists 780,000 or so distinct CDR3 sequences, approximately 53% of them singletons. Material: blood. These receptors came from a man of 80 years or more in good health.

V gene TRBV14 combines with J gene TRBJ1-2, with D unclear. The CDR3 is 13 amino acids. The germline V and J ends were trimmed by 0 bases and 5 bases, with 7 bases remaining between them. Per the germline V gene, CDR1 is SGHDN and CDR2 is FVKESK. CDR3 bases: TGTGCCAGCAGCCAAGATAGTGTTTATGGCTACACCTTC. It specifies CASSQDSVYGYTF.

The table lists this clonotype with many counts. The chain combines TRBV7-3 with TRBJ2-7; D call uncertain. The CDR3 has 13 amino acids. CDR1 is SGHTA and CDR2 is FQGTGA in the germline V gene. Trimming left V 1 base short and J 6 bases short, with 10 bases between. CDR3 DNA sequence: TGTGCCAGCAGCTTAAATGGTCTCTCCGAGCAGTACTTC. This codes for CASSLNGLSEQYF.

This clonotype was detected a few times. The gene calls are TRBV4-1 and TRBJ1-4; TRBD1 aligns across 7 bases. The CDR3 has 16 amino acids. V shed 4 bases and J 3 bases; nucleotides not matched to a gene: 8. CDR1 and CDR2 (germline): MGHRA, YSYEKL. The CDR3 DNA reads as TGCGCCAGCAGCCGAGTGCCGGGACAGCCTAATGAAAAACTGTTTTTT. Amino acids: CASSRVPGQPNEKLFF.

The V gene is TRBV7-3, the J gene TRBJ2-3, with 14 bases aligning to TRBD2. Per the germline V gene, CDR1 is SGHTA and CDR2 is FQGTGA. The CDR3 runs 18 residues. V gave up 1 base and J gave up 5 bases; unmatched junction bases: 8. The CDR3 coding sequence is TGTGCCAGCAGCTTAATCGGGACTAGCGGGAGAGCTGGAGATACGCAGTATTTT. It translates to CASSLIGTSGRAGDTQYF. The whole variable domain, remainder taken from reference TRBV7-3 and TRBJ2-3, is GAGVSQTPSNKVTEKGKYVELRCDPISGHTALYWYRQSLGQGPEFLIYFQGTGAADDSGLPNDRFFAVRPEGSVSTLKIQRTERGDSAVYLCASSLIGTSGRAGDTQYFGPGTRLTVL.

A few counts support this clonotype. This chain joins TRBV7-2 and TRBJ1-6; possibly TRBD1 for D (6 bases). This CDR3 contains 18 residues. CDR1 and CDR2 (germline): SGHTA, FQGNSA. Trimming pared 5 bases from V and 0 bases from J, leaving 17 bases between. The CDR3 protein is CASSPRLDRSSYNSPLHF. DNA of the CDR3: TGTGCCAGCAGCCCCCGCCTCGACAGGAGCTCCTATAATTCACCCCTCCACTTT. The full variable domain, in which reference TRBV7-2 and TRBJ1-6 provide the parts outside the CDR3, is GAGVSQSPSNKVTEKGKDVELRCDPISGHTALYWYRQSLGQGLEFLIYFQGNSAPDKSGLPSDRFSAERTGGSVSTLTIQRTQQEDSAVYLCASSPRLDRSSYNSPLHFGNGTRLTVT.

This clonotype turned up a few times. The rearrangement joins TRBV7-9 to TRBJ1-2; D is perhaps TRBD1 (5 bases). Germline lookup yields CDR1 SEHNR and CDR2 FQNEAQ (reference sequence). V was cut by 1 base and J by 4 bases, with 10 bases left in between. CDR3 length: 14 amino acids. The CDR3 here is CASSLEWGSYGYTF. The CDR3, as DNA: TGTGCCAGCAGCTTAGAATGGGGGAGCTATGGCTACACCTTC.

The chain uses TRBV11-2 and TRBJ2-7; no definite D call. Per the germline V gene, CDR1 is SGHAT and CDR2 is FQNNGV. CDR3 size: 14 residues. Trimming stripped 2 bases from V and 2 bases from J, with 10 bases between. The CDR3 DNA sequence: TGTGCCAGCAGCTTAAACGGGCCAACCTACGAGCAGTACTTC. Residues: CASSLNGPTYEQYF. Variable domain in full (rest from reference TRBV11-2 and TRBJ2-7): EAGVAQSPRYKIIEKRQSVAFWCNPISGHATLYWYQQILGQGPKLLIQFQNNGVVDDSQLPKDRFSAERLKGVDSTLKIQPAKLEDSAVYLCASSLNGPTYEQYFGPGTRLTVT.

This CDR3 reads CASRVAGVSYNEQFF. For the CDR3, the DNA is TGTGCCAGCAGAGTCGCAGGGGTCTCCTACAATGAGCAGTTCTTC. The rearrangement links TRBV12-3 or TRBV12-4 to TRBJ2-1; D possibly corresponds to TRBD1 (6 bases). The CDR3 runs 15 residues. V was trimmed by 6 bases and J by 0 bases, leaving 12 bases between them.

This sequence joins TRBV29-1 and TRBJ2-2; a weak D match, TRBD2 (6 bases). The CDR3 is 16 residues long. Per germline, CDR1 SQVTM and CDR2 ANQGSEA. Trimming removed 0 bases from V and 1 base from J, with 12 bases in between. CDR3 sequence: CSVEDPLALNTGELFF. DNA of the CDR3: TGCAGCGTTGAAGATCCACTAGCATTGAACACCGGGGAGCTGTTTTTT.

The V gene is TRBV10-3, the J gene TRBJ2-1; 10 nucleotides line up with TRBD2. The CDR3 length is 14 residues. J was trimmed by 5 bases and V by 6 bases; bases with no gene match: 4. CDR1 and CDR2 from the germline V gene are ENHRY and SYGVKD. The CDR3 reads CAISNGLADNEQFF. CDR3 coding DNA: TGTGCCATCAGCAACGGACTAGCGGACAATGAGCAGTTCTTC.

In nucleotides, the CDR3 is TGCGCCAGCAGCTTGGTTGGGGGCAGTTTCAATGAGCAGTTCTTC. Translating gives CASSLVGGSFNEQFF. The rearrangement joins TRBV5-1 to TRBJ2-1; D may be TRBD1 (6 bases). Germline V gene sequence: CDR1 SGHRS, CDR2 YFSETQ. The V end lost 0 bases, the J end lost 6 bases, and 13 bases lay between the germline ends. The CDR3 totals 15 residues.

The DNA for the CDR3 is TGCGCCAGCAGCCAGCTACACCTAGGCCGGGCATACAAGCAGTACTTC. Encoded protein: CASSQLHLGRAYKQYF. The V and J genes are TRBV4-1 and TRBJ2-5; D gene ambiguous. Germline CDR1 MGHRA, CDR2 YSYEKL. Trimming shortened V by 3 bases and J by 11 bases, and 25 bases separated the two germline ends. The CDR3 has 16 residues.

This chain uses TRBV20-1 with TRBJ2-7; 9 bases map to TRBD1. Germline CDR1 and CDR2: DFQATT and SNEGSKA (reference sequence). The CDR3 consists of 14 residues. Unmatched junction bases numbered 3, after V lost 0 bases and J lost 3 bases. Written as DNA, the CDR3 is TGCAGTGCTAGAGATCCGGGACAGGGCTACGAGCAGTACTTC. Protein: CSARDPGQGYEQYF.

This clonotype was counted a few times. The chain carries TRBV6-5 and TRBJ2-1, with D perhaps being TRBD1 or TRBD2 (7 bases each). V dropped 2 bases and J dropped 13 bases, with 18 bases sitting between them. This CDR3 is 14 amino acids long. CDR1 is MNHEY and CDR2 is SVGAGI in the germline V gene. The CDR3 DNA follows: TGTGCCAGCAGTTACGCGGGGGACAGTGCCTATCAGTTCTTC. Encoded protein: CASSYAGDSAYQFF.

This chain uses TRBV7-3 with TRBJ2-7, with D unclear. In germline, CDR1 is SGHTA, CDR2 FQGTGA. With 2 bases removed from V and 7 bases from J, the gap between germline ends came to 15 bases. CDR3 size: 14 residues. CDR3 loop: CASSLERAPSEQYF. CDR3 in DNA: TGTGCCAGCAGCTTAGAGAGAGCCCCTAGTGAGCAGTACTTC.

The gene calls are TRBV2 and TRBJ2-7; no definite D call. There are 15 residues in the CDR3. Germline loops: CDR1 SNHLY, CDR2 FYNNEI. The germline V and J ends were trimmed by 1 base and 0 bases, with 10 bases remaining between them. CDR3 amino acids: CASSEGALHSYEQYF. The CDR3 DNA reads TGTGCCAGCAGTGAAGGGGCGCTCCACTCCTACGAGCAGTACTTC.

The chain recombines TRBV24-1 with TRBJ2-3; D remains unclear. This CDR3 is built from 16 residues. In germline, CDR1 is KGHDR, CDR2 SFDVKD. The V end was cut by 5 bases, the J end by 14 bases, with 28 bases between. The CDR3 region is CATSAPGPSGHRYAYF. The CDR3 DNA reads as TGTGCCACCAGTGCTCCTGGGCCTTCCGGGCACAGATACGCGTATTTT.

This clonotype occurred a few times. The rearrangement joins TRBV20-1 to TRBJ2-7, with 9 bases lining up with TRBD2. The CDR3 is 15 residues long. Trimming took 5 bases from V and 0 from J; bases not matched to a gene: 8. CDR1 is DFQATT and CDR2 is SNEGSKA in the germline V gene (reference sequence). Written as DNA, the CDR3 is TGCAGTGCTTCTCCGCTAGCGGGGTACTCCTACGAGCAGTACTTC. Translating gives CSASPLAGYSYEQYF.

This clonotype was detected a few times. V usage is TRBV20-1 and J usage is TRBJ2-5; D may be TRBD1 or TRBD2 (5 bases each). Looked up from germline, CDR1 is DFQATT and CDR2 is SNEGSKA (reference sequence). Trimming shortened V by 3 bases and J by 2 bases, and 19 bases separated the two germline ends. CDR3 length: 16 amino acids. CDR3 region: CSARKGRGARQETQYF. The CDR3 region has the DNA TGCAGTGCTAGGAAGGGACGGGGAGCTCGTCAAGAGACCCAGTACTTC.

This clonotype was recorded many times. The J gene is TRBJ2-7, the V gene TRBV9, with 8 bases fitting TRBD2. The CDR3 extends over 15 amino acids. Germline V lookup: CDR1 SGDLS, CDR2 YYNGEE. V was clipped by 3 bases and J by 2 bases; unmatched bases: 7. The DNA of the CDR3 is TGTGCCAGCAGCGAGCCCATAGCGGGGCCCTACGAGCAGTACTTC. Amino acids: CASSEPIAGPYEQYF.